The 12 T cell receptor beta chains given below trace back to one sample, sequenced in a study of CD8 T cells in Susac syndrome. Reverse transcription used about 0.45 to 1 ug RNA and random hexamers. TCRdb re-derived calls from the immunoSEQ multiplex PCR reads in MiXCR, one entry per CDR3 protein. The sample contains 70,000 or so distinct CDR3 sequences, about 95% of which appear only once. The sequenced material came from CD8+ T cells from PBMCs. These receptor sequences come from a human donor with multiple sclerosis.

The chain links TRBV12-3 or TRBV12-4 to TRBJ2-5; 12 positions agree with TRBD2. There are 19 residues in the CDR3. Losses at the gene ends were 4 bases for V and 5 bases for J; bases not matched to a gene: 17. The CDR3 loop is CASSSPGLAGAVRVETQYF. The CDR3, as DNA: TGTGCCAGCAGTTCCCCGGGACTAGCGGGCGCAGTGCGGGTTGAGACCCAGTACTTC.

This rearrangement joins TRBV15 to TRBJ2-1; TRBD1 matches 7 bases. With 5 bases clipped from V and 8 bases from J, the junction kept 15 bases outside the gene matches. Germline V gene sequence: CDR1 LNHNV, CDR2 YYDKDF (reference sequence). The CDR3 runs 16 residues. CDR3 sequence reads: CATSGPTGEVGYEQFF. CDR3 nucleotide sequence: TGTGCCACCAGCGGCCCCACAGGGGAAGTCGGTTATGAGCAGTTCTTC.

The chain has TRBV2 and TRBJ1-2; D gene ambiguous. Trimming cost V 4 bases and J 8 bases, with 11 bases left between them. The germline V gene has CDR1 SNHLY and CDR2 FYNNEI. This CDR3 region has 12 residues. The CDR3 region is CASSGTPGGYTF. CDR3 nucleotide sequence: TGTGCCAGCAGTGGGACTCCGGGCGGCTACACCTTC.

The V call is TRBV7-9, the J call TRBJ2-3; D possibly corresponds to TRBD1 (5 bases). CDR3 length: 13 amino acids. The germline CDR1 and CDR2 sequences are SEHNR and FQNEAQ (reference sequence). V lost 5 bases, J lost 0 bases, and 6 bases lay in between. The DNA of the CDR3 is TGTGCCAGCAGCAGGGGAAGCACAGATACGCAGTATTTT. It codes for CASSRGSTDTQYF.

The rearrangement links TRBV12-3 or TRBV12-4 to TRBJ2-1; the D gene could be TRBD1 or TRBD2 (5 bases each). The CDR3 covers 11 residues. V was pared by 7 bases and J by 9 bases, with 10 bases between. As DNA, the CDR3 is TGTGCCAGCACCGGGACGGGTGAGCAGTTCTTC. This sequence encodes CASTGTGEQFF.

CDR3 amino acids: CASSYKRTGELFF. CDR3 coding DNA: TGTGCCAGCAGTTACAAGCGAACCGGGGAGCTGTTTTTT. The chain couples TRBV6-5 to TRBJ2-2, with no clear D. Trimming took 2 bases from V and 5 from J, leaving 6 bases between them. Germline CDR1 reads MNHEY; CDR2 reads SVGAGI. The CDR3 sequence is 13 residues long.

The CDR3 reads CASSSPTGLAGADEQFF. The CDR3 DNA follows: TGTGCCAGCAGCTCTCCCACGGGACTAGCGGGAGCTGATGAGCAGTTCTTC. The gene calls are TRBV27 and TRBJ2-1; 14 bases are a match to TRBD2. Per germline, CDR1 MNHEY and CDR2 SMNVEV (reference sequence). CDR3 length: 17 amino acids. The V segment lost 6 bases and the J segment 8 bases; nucleotides outside the gene matches: 12.

With regard to this clonotype: One end of the junction does not line up with germline, which may come from a read error. The chain uses TRBV7-9 and TRBJ2-7, with D maybe TRBD1 (5 bases). CDR3 size: 11 residues. Germline V gene data show CDR1 as SEHNR and CDR2 as FQNEAQ (reference sequence). This chain's CDR3 is CASSLGGERYF. CDR3 nucleotide sequence: TGTGCCAGCAGCTTAGGGGGCGAGCGGTACTTC.

The chain joins TRBV27 to TRBJ1-5; D is unclear. Trimming took off 0 bases at V and 3 bases at J, with 6 bases between the two ends. The CDR3 runs 14 residues. CDR1 and CDR2 (germline): MNHEY, SMNVEV (reference sequence). CDR3 sequence: CASSLSSNNQPQHF. CDR3 nucleotide sequence: TGTGCCAGCAGTTTATCCAGCAACAATCAGCCCCAGCATTTT.

The genes are TRBV7-9 and TRBJ1-1, with 7 nucleotides matching TRBD1. J lost 0 bases, V lost 2 bases, and 6 bases had no gene match. The CDR3 has 16 amino acids. The germline gives CDR1 SEHNR, CDR2 FQNEAQ (reference sequence). As DNA, the CDR3 is TGTGCCAGCAGCTTACTCCCGGGACAGATGAACACTGAAGCTTTCTTT. As protein: CASSLLPGQMNTEAFF.

The sample holds one count of this clonotype. This chain links TRBV11-2 with TRBJ2-3, with D hard to call. Trimming removed 0 bases at V and 5 bases at J, with 9 bases between. CDR1 and CDR2 from the germline V gene are SGHAT and FQNNGV. The CDR3 has 14 amino acids. This chain's CDR3 is CASSLDGPLDTQYF. The CDR3 nucleotides are TGTGCCAGCAGCTTAGATGGTCCCTTAGATACGCAGTATTTT. The full variable domain, in which reference TRBV11-2 and TRBJ2-3 provide the parts outside the CDR3, is EAGVAQSPRYKIIEKRQSVAFWCNPISGHATLYWYQQILGQGPKLLIQFQNNGVVDDSQLPKDRFSAERLKGVDSTLKIQPAKLEDSAVYLCASSLDGPLDTQYFGPGTRLTVL.

This sequence joins TRBV12-3 or TRBV12-4 and TRBJ1-1; D is unclear. This CDR3 has 14 residues. Trimming removed 2 bases from V and 3 bases from J, with 10 bases in between. The CDR3 DNA reads as TGTGCCAGCAGTTTATTTGGGCAGCACACTGAAGCTTTCTTT. This sequence encodes CASSLFGQHTEAFF.